This is a list of T cell receptor beta chains from one sample in a study of OX40 agonist ivuxolimab in advanced cancers. Some clones are missing from TCRdb's copy, which holds only in-frame ones; the method was immunoSEQ multiplex PCR. Of fewer than 85,000 clones in the sample, around 92% were seen once. The material sequenced was CD4+ or CD8+ T cells sorted from blood, taken in a trial of the OX40 agonist ivuxolimab. These TCRs come from an adult with an advanced solid tumor such as melanoma, head and neck, liver or kidney cancer. Both conserved end residues are part of each CDR3. Fields, in order: V gene, clone size, D gene, J gene, CDR3 protein, CDR3 DNA. The D gene is left open where the match is weak. Size is stated for part of the rows, as once, few or many counts, or as a class when the clone is expanded.

v_call: TRBV5-1
clone_size: NA
d_call: TRBD1
j_call: TRBJ2-3
cdr3_aa: CASSLAGTETDTQYF
cdr3_nt: TGCGCCAGCAGCCTGGCTGGGACAGAGACAGATACGCAGTATTTT

v_call: TRBV9
clone_size: NA
d_call: NA
j_call: TRBJ2-7
cdr3_aa: CASSVRPRAEQYF
cdr3_nt: TGTGCCAGCAGCGTAAGGCCGAGGGCCGAGCAGTACTTC

v_call: TRBV19
clone_size: NA
d_call: TRBD2
j_call: TRBJ2-3
cdr3_aa: CASSPGGSGNQWGTQYF
cdr3_nt: TGTGCCAGTAGTCCAGGCGGTAGCGGGAATCAATGGGGTACGCAGTATTTT

v_call: TRBV4-2
clone_size: NA
d_call: NA
j_call: TRBJ2-3
cdr3_aa: CASSQDVAGGARGTDTQYF
cdr3_nt: TGTGCCAGCAGCCAAGATGTTGCTGGGGGGGCGAGGGGCACAGATACGCAGTATTTT

v_call: TRBV29-1
clone_size: once
d_call: TRBD2
j_call: TRBJ2-3
cdr3_aa: CSVRGGTPFTDTQYF
cdr3_nt: TGCAGCGTCCGGGGGGGGACTCCCTTCACAGATACGCAGTATTTT

v_call: TRBV28
clone_size: NA
d_call: TRBD1
j_call: TRBJ2-3
cdr3_aa: CASSSRTGGTDTQYF
cdr3_nt: TGTGCCAGCAGTTCCAGGACAGGGGGCACAGATACGCAGTATTTT

v_call: TRBV15
clone_size: once
d_call: NA
j_call: TRBJ2-5
cdr3_aa: CATSNGGQETQYF
cdr3_nt: TGTGCCACGAGCAACGGCGGGCAAGAGACCCAGTACTTC

v_call: TRBV28
clone_size: NA
d_call: NA
j_call: TRBJ1-2
cdr3_aa: CATSRGGGSGYTF
cdr3_nt: TGTGCCACAAGTCGGGGGGGAGGTTCTGGCTACACCTTC

v_call: TRBV11-2
clone_size: NA
d_call: NA
j_call: TRBJ2-3
cdr3_aa: CASSLDIGGRDTQYF
cdr3_nt: TGTGCCAGCAGCTTAGATATTGGGGGGAGAGATACGCAGTATTTT

v_call: TRBV11-2
clone_size: once
d_call: TRBD2
j_call: TRBJ2-1
cdr3_aa: CASSSTSGSGGEQFF
cdr3_nt: TGTGCCAGCAGTTCGACTAGCGGGAGTGGGGGTGAGCAGTTCTTC

v_call: TRBV15
clone_size: NA
d_call: NA
j_call: TRBJ1-1
cdr3_aa: CATSRVTGPSEAFF
cdr3_nt: TGTGCCACCAGCCGGGTAACAGGGCCCTCTGAAGCTTTCTTT

v_call: TRBV28
clone_size: NA
d_call: NA
j_call: TRBJ2-3
cdr3_aa: CASSLRRTDTQYF
cdr3_nt: TGTGCCAGCAGTTTGAGGCGCACAGATACGCAGTATTTT

v_call: TRBV4-1
clone_size: NA
d_call: TRBD2
j_call: TRBJ2-3
cdr3_aa: CASSPNAGSSGGADTQYF
cdr3_nt: TGCGCCAGCAGCCCAAACGCAGGGAGTAGCGGGGGGGCAGATACGCAGTATTTT

v_call: TRBV5-1
clone_size: once
d_call: TRBD1
j_call: TRBJ1-2
cdr3_aa: CASSFGGQGLGYTF
cdr3_nt: TGCGCCAGCAGCTTTGGGGGACAGGGTTTAGGCTACACCTTC